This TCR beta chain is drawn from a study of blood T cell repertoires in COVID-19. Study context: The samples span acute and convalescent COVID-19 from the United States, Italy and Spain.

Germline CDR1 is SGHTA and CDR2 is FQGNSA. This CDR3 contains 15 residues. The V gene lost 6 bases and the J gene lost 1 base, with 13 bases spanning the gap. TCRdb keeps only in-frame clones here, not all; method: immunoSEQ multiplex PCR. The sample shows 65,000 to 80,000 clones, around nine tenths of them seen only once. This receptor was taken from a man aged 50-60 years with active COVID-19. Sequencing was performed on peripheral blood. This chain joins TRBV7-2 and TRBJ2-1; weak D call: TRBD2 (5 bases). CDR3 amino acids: CASRPWTLSYNEQFF. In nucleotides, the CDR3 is TGTGCCAGCAGACCCTGGACTCTATCCTACAATGAGCAGTTCTTC.